The clone carrying this TCR beta chain appeared once. Investigators spread the genomic DNA of each subset evenly over several immunoSEQ plates. TCRdb's table, derived via immunoSEQ multiplex PCR, lists solely in-frame clones and lacks some. The sample contains over 950,000 clones, 70% to 80% of which appear only once. The data were taken from a study of shared clonotypes between healthy human individuals. The V gene lost 3 bases and the J gene lost 8 bases, with 22 bases spanning the gap. There are 16 residues in the CDR3. Germline loops: CDR1 SEHNR, CDR2 FQNEAQ (reference sequence). This TCR came from a man aged 18 to 35 in good health. Some clones in this sample may be carry-over from other donors' samples. The sequenced material came from memory CD4+ T cells from PBMCs. Subset indicated: CD45RA-negative fraction. The genes are TRBV7-9 and TRBJ1-2; D possibly corresponds to TRBD1 (5 bases). CDR3 amino acids: CASSLVATATPLGYTF. The CDR3 nucleotides read TGTGCCAGCAGCTTGGTCGCGACAGCCACCCCGCTCGGCTACACCTTC. The complete variable domain, with remaining parts taken from reference TRBV7-9 and TRBJ1-2, reads DTGVSQNPRHKITKRGQNVTFRCDPISEHNRLYWYRQTLGQGPEFLTYFQNEAQLEKSRLLSDRFSAERPKGSFSTLEIQRTEQGDSAMYLCASSLVATATPLGYTFGSGTRLTVV.